These T cell receptor beta chains were read from a single sample in a study of beta chain features in type 1 diabetes. Assay used: immunoSEQ multiplex PCR; TCRdb lists only in-frame clones, some missing. Of around 240,000 clones listed, 9.6% were seen once; the top ten hold under 0.045%. The sequenced sample was naive CD4+ T cells from blood. These receptors were collected from a woman between 18 and 29 years old in good health. The CDR3 runs from the conserved cysteine through the conserved F or W. The D gene is left open where the match is weak. Not all rows give a size; the values are once, few, many and, for expanded clones, a class.

j_call v_call clone_size d_call cdr3_aa cdr3_nt
TRBJ2-5 TRBV6-5 . . CASSYSKMGRETQYF TGTGCCAGCAGTTACTCGAAGATGGGGAGGGAGACCCAGTACTTC
TRBJ2-3 TRBV5-1 few TRBD1 CASSRDRGTDTQYF TGCGCCAGCAGCAGGGACAGGGGGACAGATACGCAGTATTTT
TRBJ2-5 TRBV12-5 few . CASGTGGGVETQYF TGTGCTAGTGGTACGGGGGGCGGAGTAGAGACCCAGTACTTC
TRBJ2-7 TRBV23-1 many . CASSQCRDNKDEQYF TGCGCCAGCAGTCAATGCCGGGACAATAAGGACGAGCAGTACTTC
TRBJ2-7 TRBV6-5 few . CASSHSYEQYF TGTGCCAGCAGTCATTCCTACGAGCAGTACTTC
TRBJ2-3 TRBV12-5 few . CASGLQNTQYF TGTGCTAGTGGTTTACAGAATACGCAGTATTTT
TRBJ1-1 TRBV25-1 . . CASLGRGTEAFF TGTGCCAGCCTTGGTAGGGGCACTGAAGCTTTCTTT
TRBJ2-1 TRBV6-1 . TRBD2 CASRVSGRIPFF TGTGCCAGTCGAGTGAGCGGGAGGATCCCGTTCTTC
TRBJ2-7 TRBV7-9 . . CASSLATSLSYEQYF TGTGCCAGCAGCTTAGCCACCTCGTTGAGTTACGAGCAGTACTTC
TRBJ1-3 TRBV29-1 . TRBD1 CSAQTGLGNTIYF TGCAGCGCTCAGACAGGGTTAGGAAACACCATATATTTT
TRBJ1-2 TRBV7-2 few TRBD1 CASSYSRDRGSRRYGYTF TGTGCCAGCAGCTATTCCCGGGACAGGGGGAGCAGGCGCTATGGCTACACCTTC
TRBJ2-2 TRBV9 few . CASSVDFMGTLNTGELFF TGTGCCAGCAGCGTTGATTTTATGGGGACACTAAACACCGGGGAGCTGTTTTTT
TRBJ1-6 TRBV6-1 . . CASSLRRNSPLHF TGTGCCAGCAGCCTCCGGCGGAATTCACCCCTCCACTTT
TRBJ2-5 TRBV5-1 few TRBD2 CASSLASGPEETQYF TGCGCCAGCAGCTTGGCTAGCGGGCCTGAAGAGACCCAGTACTTC
TRBJ2-7 TRBV7-9 . . CASSLASGDPAKQYF TGTGCCAGCAGCTTAGCATCAGGGGACCCGGCCAAGCAGTACTTC
TRBJ2-2 TRBV5-6 few . CASSSVDRALNTGELFF TGTGCCAGCAGCTCAGTGGACAGAGCTCTGAACACCGGGGAGCTGTTTTTT
TRBJ2-5 TRBV5-1 few . CASSLGQIETQYF TGCGCCAGCAGCTTAGGACAGATTGAGACCCAGTACTTC
TRBJ2-5 TRBV7-9 few . CASSYRFQETQYF TGTGCCAGCAGCTACAGGTTCCAAGAGACCCAGTACTTC
TRBJ2-7 TRBV18 few TRBD1 CASSPAGTGGYEQYF TGTGCCAGCTCACCAGCCGGGACAGGGGGCTACGAGCAGTACTTC
TRBJ1-1 TRBV5-6 . . CASSLRTDLNTEAFF TGTGCCAGCAGCTTGCGGACAGACCTGAACACTGAAGCTTTCTTT
TRBJ2-7 TRBV13 . . CASSLTGISYEQYF TGTGCCAGCAGCCTCACAGGGATCTCCTACGAGCAGTACTTC
TRBJ2-7 TRBV4-1 few TRBD1 CASSQGLGQGADEQYF TGCGCCAGCAGCCAAGGCCTTGGTCAGGGGGCTGACGAGCAGTACTTC
TRBJ1-1 TRBV5-1 few TRBD1 CASSLGQGENTEAFF TGCGCCAGCAGCTTGGGGCAGGGGGAGAACACTGAAGCTTTCTTT
TRBJ2-7 TRBV5-1 few TRBD2 CASSVAGEPYEQYF TGCGCCAGCAGCGTCGCGGGAGAACCCTACGAGCAGTACTTC
TRBJ2-2 TRBV5-1 few TRBD2 CASSQRTSGSIETGELFF TGCGCCAGCAGCCAGAGGACTAGCGGGAGCATCGAAACCGGGGAGCTGTTTTTT
TRBJ1-4 TRBV13 few . CASSLGGFSTASEKLFF TGTGCCAGCAGCTTAGGCGGGTTTTCGACAGCGTCGGAAAAACTGTTTTTT
TRBJ2-1 TRBV19 . TRBD2 CASTPRTSVSNEQFF TGTGCCAGTACCCCTCGGACTAGCGTGAGCAATGAGCAGTTCTTC
TRBJ2-1 TRBV7-6 . TRBD2 CASSSITGTRNYEQFF TGTGCCAGCAGCTCCATAACCGGGACTAGAAACTATGAGCAGTTCTTC
TRBJ2-1 TRBV5-1 . . CASSLDRAAYNEQFF TGCGCCAGCAGCTTGGACAGGGCGGCCTACAATGAGCAGTTCTTC
TRBJ2-3 TRBV9 . TRBD2 CASSVIAGGLTDTQYF TGTGCCAGCAGCGTGATAGCGGGGGGGCTTACAGATACGCAGTATTTT
TRBJ2-1 TRBV15 . TRBD2 CATSGINPGTIPNEQFF TGTGCCACCAGCGGTATTAACCCCGGGACTATTCCCAATGAGCAGTTCTTC
TRBJ2-3 TRBV2 . TRBD1 CASKPDRGVATQYF TGTGCCAGCAAACCGGACAGGGGGGTAGCTACGCAGTATTTT
TRBJ2-4 TRBV25-1 few TRBD2 CASSVSGGAGNIQYF TGTGCCAGCAGTGTCAGCGGGGGGGCTGGAAACATTCAGTACTTC
TRBJ2-3 TRBV15 many . CATSRDRAGDTQYF TGTGCCACCAGCAGAGATCGGGCAGGGGATACGCAGTATTTT
TRBJ2-1 TRBV18 few . CASSALDRGGSEQFF TGTGCCAGCTCAGCGCTCGACAGGGGAGGGAGTGAGCAGTTCTTC
TRBJ2-6 TRBV5-1 few . CASSLEGPQGSGANVLTF TGCGCCAGCAGCTTGGAGGGTCCGCAGGGCTCTGGGGCCAACGTCCTGACTTTC
TRBJ2-5 TRBV6-5 . . CASSLRGHSSQYF TGTGCCAGCAGTCTTCGTGGACATTCGTCCCAGTACTTC
TRBJ2-5 TRBV2 . TRBD2 CASIGRMLAVQETQYF TGTGCCAGCATCGGGCGGATGCTAGCGGTACAAGAGACCCAGTACTTC
TRBJ2-3 TRBV6-4 once . CASSDSGLAVVGASTDTQYF TGTGCCAGCAGTGACTCCGGCCTCGCTGTAGTGGGGGCAAGCACAGATACGCAGTATTTT
TRBJ2-4 TRBV29-1 . . CSVVVLAKNIQYF TGCAGCGTTGTTGTACTAGCCAAAAACATTCAGTACTTC
TRBJ1-2 TRBV7-8 . . CASSRGGQNYGYTF TGTGCCAGCAGCCGAGGCGGACAGAACTATGGCTACACCTTC
TRBJ2-1 TRBV19 . TRBD2 CASSSSGTSGYNEQFF TGTGCCAGTAGTTCGTCCGGGACTAGCGGTTACAATGAGCAGTTCTTC
TRBJ1-4 TRBV5-1 . . CASSPEPSTNEKLFF TGCGCCAGCAGCCCAGAACCATCAACTAATGAAAAACTGTTTTTT
TRBJ2-2 TRBV30 . TRBD2 CAWSVTTLADTGELFF TGTGCCTGGAGTGTAACCACACTAGCGGACACCGGGGAGCTGTTTTTT
TRBJ1-2 TRBV5-4 . . CASSGTPIGNGYTF TGTGCCAGCAGCGGGACACCAATTGGCAATGGCTACACCTTC
TRBJ2-3 TRBV5-1 few . CASSPGSGGTQYF TGCGCCAGCAGCCCCGGATCCGGAGGTACGCAGTATTTT
TRBJ1-2 TRBV7-2 few . CASSPYSRGTDGGYTF TGTGCCAGCAGCCCTTATAGCCGGGGGACCGACGGGGGCTACACCTTC
TRBJ1-5 TRBV5-5 . . CASSSLGRGASNQPQHF TGTGCCAGCAGCTCTCTGGGTCGGGGGGCTAGCAATCAGCCCCAGCATTTT
TRBJ2-1 TRBV15 few . CATSRVEGSYNEQFF TGTGCCACCAGCAGAGTGGAGGGATCCTACAATGAGCAGTTCTTC
TRBJ1-4 TRBV15 . . CATSRGWAASPFF TGTGCCACCAGCAGAGGATGGGCCGCCTCTCCGTTTTTT
TRBJ1-1 TRBV11-2 few . CASMGSGTEAFF TGTGCCAGCATGGGCTCTGGGACTGAAGCTTTCTTT
TRBJ2-7 TRBV7-9 many TRBD1 CASSQLTGQSSYEQYF TGTGCCAGCAGCCAACTAACGGGACAGTCCTCCTACGAGCAGTACTTC
TRBJ2-7 TRBV19 few . CASSTGVEQYF TGTGCCAGTAGTACAGGGGTCGAGCAGTACTTC
TRBJ2-2 TRBV11-1 few . CASSLARGAGELFF TGTGCCAGCAGCTTAGCCAGGGGAGCCGGGGAGCTGTTTTTT
TRBJ1-5 TRBV6-5 few . CASSTGTNNQPQHF TGTGCCAGCAGTACAGGGACCAACAATCAGCCCCAGCATTTT
TRBJ2-1 TRBV29-1 . TRBD2 CSVAGTSVNNEQFF TGCAGCGTTGCCGGGACTAGCGTTAACAATGAGCAGTTCTTC
TRBJ2-1 TRBV7-2 many . CASSLDYRGEQFF TGTGCCAGCAGCTTAGATTACCGGGGTGAGCAGTTCTTC
TRBJ1-2 TRBV7-2 few . CASSPRGPDSHYGYTF TGTGCCAGCAGCCCAAGGGGACCGGACAGTCACTATGGCTACACCTTC
TRBJ1-5 TRBV6-5 few TRBD1 CASSPGTGNQPQHF TGTGCCAGCAGTCCGGGGACAGGCAATCAGCCCCAGCATTTT